The rows below give T cell receptor beta chains drawn from one sample of a study of Graves' ophthalmopathy and Graves' hyperthyroidism. Via MiXCR, TCRdb re-called the multiplex PCR reads, giving one row per CDR3 protein. The table shows about 500,000 distinct CDR3 sequences, with over 13% occurring only once. Source material: blood. The origin of the receptors is a woman under 40 with Graves' ophthalmopathy. Both conserved end residues are part of each CDR3. A D gene is named only where the DNA matches it firmly. Size tells how often a clone was seen (once, few, many) or the class of an expanded clone, and some rows leave it out.

clone_size d_call j_call v_call cdr3_aa cdr3_nt
. . TRBJ1-5 TRBV20-1 CSARLGFNQPQHF TGCAGTGCTAGATTGGGATTTAATCAGCCCCAGCATTTT
many . TRBJ2-5 TRBV6-5 CASSYGPARAETQYF TGTGCCAGCAGTTACGGACCGGCGCGGGCAGAGACCCAGTACTTC
many TRBD2 TRBJ2-5 TRBV20-1 CSARYRLAWETQYF TGCAGTGCTAGATATCGACTAGCATGGGAGACCCAGTACTTC
many . TRBJ1-6 TRBV6-1 CASSPSGSPLHF TGTGCCAGCAGTCCTTCCGGTTCACCCCTCCACTTT
many TRBD1 TRBJ1-1 TRBV7-8 CASSLDQGARTEAFF TGTGCCAGCAGCTTAGATCAGGGGGCGCGGACTGAAGCTTTCTTT
many . TRBJ2-5 TRBV4-1 CASSQDPLREQYF TGCGCCAGCAGCCAAGACCCTCTCAGGGAACAGTACTTC
. TRBD2 TRBJ2-7 TRBV7-2 CASSLAFGLAGVDEQYF TGTGCCAGCAGCTTAGCTTTTGGACTAGCGGGAGTCGACGAGCAGTACTTC
few TRBD1 TRBJ1-2 TRBV6-1 CASSAPAGTGANYGYTF TGTGCCAGCAGTGCCCCGGCCGGGACAGGGGCTAACTATGGCTACACCTTC
. TRBD1 TRBJ2-7 TRBV2 CASRDRNEYEQYF TGTGCCAGCCGGGACAGGAATGAGTACGAGCAGTACTTC
many . TRBJ1-2 TRBV6-5 CASGVTWTATNYGYTF TGTGCCAGCGGGGTAACTTGGACCGCTACTAACTATGGCTACACCTTC
many . TRBJ2-7 TRBV28 CASSNRAVLACEQYF TGTGCCAGCAGCAACCGAGCAGTCCTGGCGTGCGAGCAGTACTTC
many TRBD1 TRBJ1-5 TRBV6-5 CASSYGKGALNQPQHF TGTGCCAGCAGTTACGGAAAGGGGGCACTCAATCAGCCCCAGCATTTT
many . TRBJ2-7 TRBV4-1 CASSQDTYNEQYF TGCGCCAGCAGCCAAGATACGTACAACGAGCAGTACTTC
many TRBD2 TRBJ2-3 TRBV6-1 CASSALRAGGQDTQYF TGTGCCAGCAGTGCCCTGAGAGCGGGGGGGCAAGATACGCAGTATTTT
. . TRBJ1-2 TRBV7-2 CASSLDRLTIYGYTF TGTGCCAGCAGCCTCGACAGGCTCACTATCTATGGCTACACCTTC
many TRBD1 TRBJ2-7 TRBV6-5 CASSYYTGVDYEQYF TGTGCCAGCAGTTACTACACAGGGGTGGACTACGAGCAGTACTTC
. . TRBJ2-5 TRBV6-5 CASSYSLRKETQYF TGTGCCAGCAGTTACTCTCTGCGCAAAGAGACCCAGTACTTC
many . TRBJ2-5 TRBV30 CAWSSPPGPTRLSLQETQYF TGTGCCTGGAGTTCCCCCCCGGGACCCACGAGACTGTCACTCCAAGAGACCCAGTACTTC
many . TRBJ1-5 TRBV11-2 CASSLLPGASNQPQHF TGTGCCAGCAGCTTATTGCCAGGGGCGAGCAATCAGCCCCAGCATTTT
many . TRBJ1-2 TRBV30 CAWAGWQGGYTF TGTGCCTGGGCGGGGTGGCAGGGCGGCTACACCTTC
many . TRBJ2-7 TRBV6-2/TRBV6-3 CASKWVSEQYF TGTGCCAGCAAATGGGTCAGCGAGCAGTACTTC